This TCR beta chain emerged from a study of shared T cell receptors in the human thymus. Sequencing was performed with immunoSEQ multiplex PCR; in TCRdb, only in-frame clones are kept and a portion is missing. Of more than 550,000 clones listed, roughly 85% are singletons. These data also formed part of another study, on human thymus T cells. In that study: Donation came from healthy Finnish infants having corrective surgery for congenital heart defects. During corrective heart surgery, resections were taken, and the thymus tissue came from them. Related work showed strongly overlapping thymic repertoires across unrelated individuals.

This sequence originates from a girl under three years old with a congenital heart defect. What was sequenced was thymocytes.

This CDR3 reads CASSWDSVGGKNIQYF. CDR3 DNA sequence: TGTGCCAGCAGCTGGGATTCGGTGGGGGGCAAAAACATTCAGTACTTC. The chain is built from TRBV5-6 and TRBJ2-4, with D perhaps TRBD2 (6 bases). This CDR3 contains 16 residues. The V end lost 3 bases, the J end lost 3 bases, and 16 bases lay between the germline ends. Germline CDR1 SGHDT, CDR2 YYEEEE.